This T cell receptor beta chain was retrieved from a study of T-cell reconstitution after alpha-beta-depleted transplantation in children. As concerns this clonotype: Its antigen remains unknown.

The CDR3 is 16 amino acids. Germline V gives CDR1 DFQATT, CDR2 SNEGSKA (reference sequence). V was clipped by 0 bases and J by 8 bases; unmatched bases: 10. Preparation of the TCRbeta library was carried out with unique molecular identifiers. TCRdb re-called the PCR reads with MiXCR, one entry per CDR3 protein. The sample lists approximately 350,000 distinct CDR3 sequences, roughly 15% occurring once. Overall study findings and caveats: Alpha-beta T cells present about two months after transplant were reported to originate from several hundred expanded graft clones. From newly produced T cells came most of the T-cell counts and diversity one year after transplant. There were some patients whose high TCRbeta diversity at day 60 came from surviving recipient T cells and thymic progenitors.

The chain employs TRBV20-1 and TRBJ2-2; TRBD1 matches 9 bases. The sequence was collected from a male patient aged 2-9 years who had a stem cell transplant for acute lymphoblastic leukemia, so the T cells may come from the graft donor. The specimen was PBMCs, mostly from graft donor cells, collected 360 days after TCRalphabeta/CD19-depleted stem cell transplant. This CDR3 reads CSARDGGGQGIGELFF. The CDR3 nucleotides read TGCAGTGCTAGAGACGGCGGCGGACAGGGGATTGGGGAGCTGTTTTTT.